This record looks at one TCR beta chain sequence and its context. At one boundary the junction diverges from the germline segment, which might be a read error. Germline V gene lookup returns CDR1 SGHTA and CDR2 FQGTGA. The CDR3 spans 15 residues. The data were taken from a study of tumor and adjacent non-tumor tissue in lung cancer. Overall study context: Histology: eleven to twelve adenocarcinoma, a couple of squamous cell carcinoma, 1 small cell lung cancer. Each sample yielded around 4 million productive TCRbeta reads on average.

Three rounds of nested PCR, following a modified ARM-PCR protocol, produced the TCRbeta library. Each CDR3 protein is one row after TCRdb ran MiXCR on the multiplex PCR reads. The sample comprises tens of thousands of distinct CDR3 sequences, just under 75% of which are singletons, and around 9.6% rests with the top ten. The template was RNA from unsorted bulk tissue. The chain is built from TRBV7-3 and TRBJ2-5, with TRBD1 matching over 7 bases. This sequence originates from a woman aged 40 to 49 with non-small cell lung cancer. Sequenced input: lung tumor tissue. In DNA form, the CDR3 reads TGTGCCAGTAGCTCTGGTGGGACAGCATCGAAGACCCAGTACTTC. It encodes CASSSGGTASKTQYF.